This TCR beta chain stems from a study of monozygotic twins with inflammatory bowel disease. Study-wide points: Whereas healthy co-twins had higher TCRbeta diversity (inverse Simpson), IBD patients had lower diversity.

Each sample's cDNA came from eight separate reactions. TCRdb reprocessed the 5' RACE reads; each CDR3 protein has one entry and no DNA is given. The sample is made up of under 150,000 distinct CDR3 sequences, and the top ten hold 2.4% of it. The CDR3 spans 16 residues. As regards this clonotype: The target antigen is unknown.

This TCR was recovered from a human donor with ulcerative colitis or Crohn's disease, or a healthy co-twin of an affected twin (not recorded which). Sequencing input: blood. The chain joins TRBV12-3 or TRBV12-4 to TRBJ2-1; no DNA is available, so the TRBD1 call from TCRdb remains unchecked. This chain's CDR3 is CASSFRGTGGRNEQFF.